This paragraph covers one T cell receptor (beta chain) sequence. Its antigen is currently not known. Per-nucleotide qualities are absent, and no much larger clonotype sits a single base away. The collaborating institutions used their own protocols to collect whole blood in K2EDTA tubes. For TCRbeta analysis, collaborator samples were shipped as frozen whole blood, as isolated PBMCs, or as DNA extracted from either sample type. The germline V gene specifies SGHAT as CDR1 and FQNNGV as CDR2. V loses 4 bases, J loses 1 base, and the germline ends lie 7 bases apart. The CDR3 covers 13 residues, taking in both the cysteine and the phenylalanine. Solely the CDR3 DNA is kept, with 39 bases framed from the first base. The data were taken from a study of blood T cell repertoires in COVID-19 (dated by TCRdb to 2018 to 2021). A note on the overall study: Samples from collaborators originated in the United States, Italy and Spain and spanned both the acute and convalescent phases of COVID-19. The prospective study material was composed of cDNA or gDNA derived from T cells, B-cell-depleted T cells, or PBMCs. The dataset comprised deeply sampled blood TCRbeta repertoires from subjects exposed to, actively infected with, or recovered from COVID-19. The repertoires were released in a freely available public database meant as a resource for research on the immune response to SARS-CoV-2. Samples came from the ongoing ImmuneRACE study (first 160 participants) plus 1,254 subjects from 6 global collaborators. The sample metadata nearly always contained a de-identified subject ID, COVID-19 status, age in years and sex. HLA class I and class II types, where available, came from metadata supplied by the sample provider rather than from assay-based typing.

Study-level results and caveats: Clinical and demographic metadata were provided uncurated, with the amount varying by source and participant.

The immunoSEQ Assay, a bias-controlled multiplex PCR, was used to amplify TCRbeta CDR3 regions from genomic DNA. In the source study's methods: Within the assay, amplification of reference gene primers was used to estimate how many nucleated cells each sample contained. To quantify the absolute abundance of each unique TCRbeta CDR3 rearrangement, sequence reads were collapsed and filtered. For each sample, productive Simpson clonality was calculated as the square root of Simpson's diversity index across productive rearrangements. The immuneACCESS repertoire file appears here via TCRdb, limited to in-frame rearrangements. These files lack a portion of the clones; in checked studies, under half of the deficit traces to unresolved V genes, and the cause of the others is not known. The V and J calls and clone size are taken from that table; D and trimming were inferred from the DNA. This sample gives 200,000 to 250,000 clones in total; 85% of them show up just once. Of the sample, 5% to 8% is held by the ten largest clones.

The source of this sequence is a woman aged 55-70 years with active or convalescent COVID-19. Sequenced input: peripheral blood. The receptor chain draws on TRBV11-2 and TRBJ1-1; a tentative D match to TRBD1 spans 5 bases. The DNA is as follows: TGTGCCAGCAGCTCAGACAGGAACACTGAAGCTTTCTTT. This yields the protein CASSSDRNTEAFF.